These T cell receptor beta chains were read from a single sample in a study of cytomegalovirus exposure and HLA in healthy donors. TCRdb's table, derived via immunoSEQ multiplex PCR, lists solely in-frame clones and lacks some. The table records fewer than 65,000 clones, around 87% of them present only once. Sequencing was performed on PBMCs. These receptors were taken from a young man in good health and CMV-seronegative. Each CDR3 is given with its conserved first and last residue. The D gene is left open where the match is weak. Clone size is not always given. Where it is, it says once, few, many or a class for expanded clones.

-,-,TRBJ1-2,TRBV19,TGTGCCAGTAGCCTGGCAGCGTTTAACTATGGCTACACCTTC,CASSLAAFNYGYTF
TRBD2,few,TRBJ2-3,TRBV5-1,TGCGCCAGCAGTTCCGGGACTACCTTCACAGATACGCAGTATTTT,CASSSGTTFTDTQYF
TRBD1,-,TRBJ2-1,TRBV10-3,TGTGCCATCAGTGAGGACCCTGGGACAGGGGATGAGCAGTTCTTC,CAISEDPGTGDEQFF
-,-,TRBJ1-1,TRBV7-2,TGTGCCAGCAGCTTAGTCCCCCACGGGGACACTGAAGCTTTCTTT,CASSLVPHGDTEAFF
TRBD1,-,TRBJ1-1,TRBV11-3,TGTGCCAGCAGCACCCGGAAGGGACAGGGGACCGCTGAAGCTTTCTTT,CASSTRKGQGTAEAFF
TRBD2,-,TRBJ2-7,TRBV6-1,TGTGCCAGCAGTGAGATAGCGGGCTACGAGCAGTACTTC,CASSEIAGYEQYF
-,-,TRBJ1-4,TRBV6-1,TGTGCCAGCCGTCGCAGGGATAATGAAAAACTGTTTTTT,CASRRRDNEKLFF
-,few,TRBJ1-2,TRBV6-1,TGTGCCAGCAGTGAATCGGGAAATGGCTACACCTTC,CASSESGNGYTF
-,-,TRBJ2-7,TRBV6-5,TGTGCCAGCAGTTACGCAGGGTCCCTACCCTACGAGCAGTACTTC,CASSYAGSLPYEQYF
-,once,TRBJ1-6,TRBV4-1,TGCGCCAGCAGCCAGGCCAGGGGATATAATTCACCCCTCCACTTT,CASSQARGYNSPLHF
-,-,TRBJ2-2,TRBV28,TGTGCCAGCAGCAGACGGGTTCTCGGGGAGCTGTTTTTT,CASSRRVLGELFF
-,-,TRBJ2-5,TRBV9,TGTGCCAGCAGCGTAGGGGGGACTCTGGGGGAGACCCAGTACTTC,CASSVGGTLGETQYF
TRBD1,-,TRBJ1-2,TRBV30,TGTGCCTGGAGTGTACTCCAGACAGGGGAGGGCTACACCTTC,CAWSVLQTGEGYTF
-,-,TRBJ1-1,TRBV5-1,TGCGCCAGCACCCAGACAGGGAACACTGAAGCTTTCTTT,CASTQTGNTEAFF
TRBD2,-,TRBJ2-2,TRBV5-1,TGCGCCAGCAGCCATGGACTAGCGGGGGGCCCTAACACCGGGGAGCTGTTTTTT,CASSHGLAGGPNTGELFF
-,-,TRBJ2-7,TRBV14,TGTGCCAGCAGCCATGGGCTCTACGAGCAGTACTTC,CASSHGLYEQYF
-,-,TRBJ1-4,TRBV15,TGTGCCACCAGCAGGCAGTATAATGAAAAACTGTTTTTT,CATSRQYNEKLFF
-,-,TRBJ1-2,TRBV7-2,TGTGCCAGCAGCTTAGATCGGTTTGGCTACACCTTC,CASSLDRFGYTF
-,-,TRBJ1-1,TRBV28,TGTGCCAGCAGTTTCCCCTCAGCGGAGGGAGCTTTCTTT,CASSFPSAEGAFF
-,once,TRBJ1-2,TRBV6-5,TGTGCCAGCAGTTACTCGGCCGGGAACTATGGCTACACCTTC,CASSYSAGNYGYTF
TRBD1,-,TRBJ1-1,TRBV7-9,TGTGCCAGCAGCTTCTCCGGGACAGGGAACACTGAAGCTTTCTTT,CASSFSGTGNTEAFF
TRBD1,-,TRBJ1-2,TRBV6-5,TGTGCCAGCAGCCTTGAGACAGGGGAGGACTATGGCTACACCTTC,CASSLETGEDYGYTF
TRBD2,-,TRBJ2-5,TRBV9,TGTGCCAGCAGCGTACCTAGCGGGAGCCAAGAGACCCAGTACTTC,CASSVPSGSQETQYF
-,once,TRBJ1-2,TRBV9,TGTGCCAGCAGCGCGGGACTGGGCTATGGCTACACCTTC,CASSAGLGYGYTF
TRBD1,-,TRBJ2-7,TRBV7-9,TGTGCCAGCAGCGAAAGGACAGGGTGGGGAGGCGAGCAGTACTTC,CASSERTGWGGEQYF
TRBD1,-,TRBJ1-6,TRBV5-1,TGCGCCAGCAGCCCATGGGACAGGGGGAGCTCCTATAATTCACCCCTCCACTTT,CASSPWDRGSSYNSPLHF
TRBD1,-,TRBJ1-2,TRBV27,TGTGCCAGCAGTACAGGAGGGGGCGCATGGGGCTACACCTTC,CASSTGGGAWGYTF
TRBD2,-,TRBJ2-3,TRBV4-1,TGCGCCAGCAGCCAAGGAAGCGGGGGGGCAGATACGCAGTATTTT,CASSQGSGGADTQYF
-,few,TRBJ1-2,TRBV15,TGTGCCACCAGCAGAGAAGGGCAGGGTGGGTATGGCTACACCTTC,CATSREGQGGYGYTF
TRBD2,-,TRBJ2-3,TRBV7-7,TGTGCTAGCAGCTTAGCTGGCGGGGGGGCCCGAACGACGCAGTATTTT,CASSLAGGGARTTQYF
-,once,TRBJ2-1,TRBV5-1,TGCGCCAGCAGCTGGGCTTACAATGAGCAGTTCTTC,CASSWAYNEQFF
-,-,TRBJ1-2,TRBV4-1,TGCGCCAGCAGCCAAGAAACAGGGTATCGGTATGGCTACACCTTC,CASSQETGYRYGYTF
TRBD2,-,TRBJ2-5,TRBV6-6,TGTGCCAGCAGTTACCCTGAGCGGGGGGGCCAAGAGACCCAGTACTTC,CASSYPERGGQETQYF
TRBD1,-,TRBJ2-7,TRBV10-3,TGTGCCGTATCGCCTGGGACAGGGAATCGCTACGAGCAGTACTTC,CAVSPGTGNRYEQYF
-,-,TRBJ2-5,TRBV7-3,TGTGCCAGCAGCTCTCAGGAGGGGGAGACCCAGTACTTC,CASSSQEGETQYF
-,-,TRBJ2-7,TRBV30,TGTGCCTGGGGGGACACTACGACGAAGCAGTACTTC,CAWGDTTTKQYF
-,-,TRBJ1-1,TRBV4-1,TGCGCCAGCAGCCAACAGGGGTCTGAAGCTTTCTTT,CASSQQGSEAFF
-,-,TRBJ2-7,TRBV11-2,TGTGCCAGCAGCTTTCAGACAGGAGCCTCCTACGAGCAGTACTTC,CASSFQTGASYEQYF
-,few,TRBJ2-3,TRBV5-1,TGCGCCAGCAGCGACGGGGGTAGAGATACGCAGTATTTT,CASSDGGRDTQYF
-,-,TRBJ2-5,TRBV11-2,TGTGCCAGCAGCTTTAGGGACCAGGGGGAGACCCAGTACTTC,CASSFRDQGETQYF
-,-,TRBJ2-7,TRBV6-5,TGTGCCAGCAGTTACTCTTTAGTACGGGAGCAGTACTTC,CASSYSLVREQYF
-,-,TRBJ2-1,TRBV7-2,TGTGCCAGCAGCTTAGCAGACACAGATCTCTACAATGAGCAGTTCTTC,CASSLADTDLYNEQFF
TRBD1,once,TRBJ1-4,TRBV9,TGTGCCAGCAGCTCCTGGGGACAGTCAAATGAAAAACTGTTTTTT,CASSSWGQSNEKLFF
-,-,TRBJ2-7,TRBV9,TGTGCCAGCAGTCCGGGCTCCTACGAGCAGTACTTC,CASSPGSYEQYF
-,-,TRBJ2-7,TRBV28,TGTGCCAGCAACCTCCGGGAGAGCCTACGGAAGCAGTACTTC,CASNLRESLRKQYF
TRBD2,-,TRBJ2-5,TRBV4-1,TGCGCCAGCAGCCAAGGACTAGCGGGGAACGTAATCCAAGAGACCCAGTACTTC,CASSQGLAGNVIQETQYF
-,-,TRBJ1-1,TRBV6-5,TGTGCCAGCAGTAGCAGCAGGGGAGCTTTCTTT,CASSSSRGAFF
-,-,TRBJ1-5,TRBV19,TGTGCCAGTAAATCCGCGGGGGGCGGTCAGCCCCAGCATTTT,CASKSAGGGQPQHF